This T cell receptor beta chain was obtained from a study of T cells in Graves' hyperthyroidism and ophthalmopathy. Study summary: The initial diagnosis was the point when peripheral blood was collected, ahead of any treatment. Study-wide results and caveats: Median prediction lead before ophthalmopathy onset was 5.5 to 7 months with the model.

V dropped 3 bases and J dropped 7; count of bases not matched to a gene: 9. CDR3 size: 15 residues. Germline V CDR1 and CDR2: MGHRA, YSYEKL. Patients were excluded for uncontrolled infection, other autoimmune disease, pregnancy or lactation. Diagnoses were established using clinical symptoms, serum thyroxine and TRAb, thyroid ultrasound and orbital computed tomography. Researchers took RNA transcripts and amplified the TCR beta CDR3 regions from them. HTBI primers drove first-round RT-PCR of the TCR CDR3. In TCRdb, the multiplex PCR reads were re-called with MiXCR into one record per CDR3 protein. The table lists under 500,000 distinct CDR3 sequences, about 14% of them singletons. Note on this clonotype: Its antigen is unidentified.

Sequencing was performed on blood. The source of this sequence is a man in his forties or fifties with Graves' ophthalmopathy. V gene TRBV4-1 combines with J gene TRBJ1-1; TRBD1 matches 9 bases. CDR3 sequence (DNA): TGCGCCAGCAGCCATACAGGACAGGGGCAAGTTGAAGCTTTCTTT. This translates into CASSHTGQGQVEAFF.